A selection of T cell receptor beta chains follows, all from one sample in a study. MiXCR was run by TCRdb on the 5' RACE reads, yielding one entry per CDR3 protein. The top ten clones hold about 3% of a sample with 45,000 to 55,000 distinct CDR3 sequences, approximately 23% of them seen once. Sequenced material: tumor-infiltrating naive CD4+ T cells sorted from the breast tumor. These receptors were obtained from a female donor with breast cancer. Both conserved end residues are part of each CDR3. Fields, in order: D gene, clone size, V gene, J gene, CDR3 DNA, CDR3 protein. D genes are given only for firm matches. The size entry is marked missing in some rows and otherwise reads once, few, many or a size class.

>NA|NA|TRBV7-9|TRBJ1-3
TGTGCCAGCCTGAGGAGGGGTGAAGGAAACACCATATATTTT
CASLRRGEGNTIYF
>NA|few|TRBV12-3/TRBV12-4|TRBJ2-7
TGTGCCAGCAGTTTTAACCCGACAAGAAACTACGAGCAGTACTTC
CASSFNPTRNYEQYF
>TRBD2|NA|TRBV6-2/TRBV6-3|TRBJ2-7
TGTGCCAGCACCGTTAGCGGGAGAGGATACGAGCAGTACTTC
CASTVSGRGYEQYF
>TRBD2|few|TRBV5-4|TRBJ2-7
TGTGCCAGCAGCGGCCGCGGGAGGGCCAACTCGGAGCAGTACTTC
CASSGRGRANSEQYF
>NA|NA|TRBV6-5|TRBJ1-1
TGTGCCAGCAGTTACGGGGCTGACACTGTAGCTTTCTTT
CASSYGADTVAFF
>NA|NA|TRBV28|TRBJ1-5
TGTGCCAGCAGTTTTAACGAGAGGGACAATCAGCCCCAGCATTTT
CASSFNERDNQPQHF
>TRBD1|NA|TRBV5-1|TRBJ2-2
TGCGCCAGCAGACCCACAGGGGACACCGGGGAGCTGTTTTTT
CASRPTGDTGELFF
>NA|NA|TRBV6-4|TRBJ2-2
TGTGCCAGCAGAAATCCGGGACCACACACCGGGGAGCTGTTTTTT
CASRNPGPHTGELFF
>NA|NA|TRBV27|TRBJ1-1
TGTGCCAGCAGTTTATCCAGGATCACTGAAGCTTTCTTT
CASSLSRITEAFF
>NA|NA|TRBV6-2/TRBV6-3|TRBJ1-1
TGTGCCAGCAGTTACGACAGGAGGGGTACTGAAGCCTTCTTT
CASSYDRRGTEAFF
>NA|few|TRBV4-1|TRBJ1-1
TGCGCCAGCAGCCCCGGCCGTTTAGGGCGGGGGAACACTGAAGCTTTCTTT
CASSPGRLGRGNTEAFF
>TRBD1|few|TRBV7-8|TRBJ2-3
TGTGCCAGCAGCAGAAATTCCGGGACAGGGGCTCCAGATACGCAGTATTTT
CASSRNSGTGAPDTQYF
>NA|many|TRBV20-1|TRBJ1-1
TGCAGTGCTAGAGTACAGACCCATCAGAACACTGAAGCTTTCTTT
CSARVQTHQNTEAFF
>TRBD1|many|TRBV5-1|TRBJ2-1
TGCGCCAGCAGCTCCAAAGACAGGGTTGGAGTCAATGAGCAGTTCTTC
CASSSKDRVGVNEQFF
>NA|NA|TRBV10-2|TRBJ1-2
TGCGCCAGCAGTGAGCGCTATGGCTACACCTTC
CASSERYGYTF
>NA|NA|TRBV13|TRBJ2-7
TGTGCCAGCAGCCCCCCTAGCCAGGCAGACGAGCAGTACTTC
CASSPPSQADEQYF